These 14 T cell receptor beta chains originate from one sample sequenced in a study of blood T cell repertoires in COVID-19. Some clones are missing from TCRdb's copy, which holds only in-frame ones; the method was immunoSEQ multiplex PCR. This table has hundreds of thousands of clones, about 89% appearing once. The specimen was peripheral blood. Receptors originate from a woman aged 25 to 45 with acute or convalescent COVID-19.

V and J are TRBV6-5 and TRBJ2-3; 7 nucleotides line up with TRBD1. The CDR3 consists of 12 residues. Germline V lookup: CDR1 MNHEY, CDR2 SVGAGI. J gave up 7 bases and V 5 bases, and 3 bases lay outside the gene matches. DNA for the CDR3: TGTGCCAGCAGTCCAGGGGGATATACGCAGTATTTT. It codes for CASSPGGYTQYF.

The rearrangement joins TRBV5-4 to TRBJ2-1, with D possibly matching TRBD1 (6 bases). Trimming pared 4 bases from V and 8 bases from J, leaving 16 bases between. Per the germline V gene, CDR1 is SGHNT and CDR2 is YYREEE (reference sequence). This CDR3 spans 14 amino acids. The DNA of the CDR3 is TGTGCCAGCAGCCAAGATTTGGGGGCGCATGAGCAGTTCTTC. Amino acid sequence: CASSQDLGAHEQFF.

The chain joins TRBV2 to TRBJ1-2; D is undetermined. The V gene lost 2 bases and the J gene lost 0 bases, with 7 bases spanning the gap. Germline V gives CDR1 SNHLY, CDR2 FYNNEI. The CDR3 is 14 amino acids. The CDR3 loop reads CASSERQANYGYTF. The CDR3 DNA sequence: TGTGCCAGCAGTGAACGACAAGCTAACTATGGCTACACCTTC.

This sequence joins TRBV6-6 and TRBJ1-3; D is undetermined. The CDR3 is made up of 16 amino acids. The V end was cut by 2 bases, the J end by 0 bases, with 11 bases between. CDR1 is MNHNY and CDR2 is SVGAGI in the germline V gene (reference sequence). In nucleotides, the CDR3 is TGTGCCAGCAGTTACGAGGGCGCATACTCTGGAAACACCATATATTTT. As protein: CASSYEGAYSGNTIYF.

The chain couples TRBV11-2 to TRBJ1-6; a weak D match, TRBD1 (6 bases). V lost 5 bases, J lost 6 bases, and 17 bases lay in between. Germline V gene lookup returns CDR1 SGHAT and CDR2 FQNNGV. The CDR3 has 16 residues. CDR3 sequence (DNA): TGTGCCAGCAGCCCAAACCGGGACACTCCTAATTCACCCCTCCACTTT. Protein: CASSPNRDTPNSPLHF. Complete variable domain (other parts from reference TRBV11-2 and TRBJ1-6): EAGVAQSPRYKIIEKRQSVAFWCNPISGHATLYWYQQILGQGPKLLIQFQNNGVVDDSQLPKDRFSAERLKGVDSTLKIQPAKLEDSAVYLCASSPNRDTPNSPLHFGNGTRLTVT.

The rearrangement joins TRBV12-5 to TRBJ2-3; D remains ambiguous. Germline V CDR1 and CDR2: LGHNT, FRNRAP. Trimming cost V 4 bases and J 10 bases, with 3 bases left between them. The CDR3 is 9 residues long. The CDR3 nucleotides are TGTGCTAGTGGTTCCGCGCAGTATTTT. Amino acid sequence: CASGSAQYF.

The count of this clone is one. This rearrangement joins TRBV4-2 to TRBJ2-5, with 9 bases that match TRBD2. With 0 bases clipped from V and 4 bases from J, the junction kept 12 bases outside the gene matches. Germline values: CDR1 LGHNA, CDR2 YNFKEQ. The CDR3 runs 18 residues. The CDR3 loop is CASSQEIPSAGGIETQYF. The CDR3 region has the DNA TGTGCCAGCAGCCAAGAAATCCCTTCCGCGGGGGGGATAGAGACCCAGTACTTC.

The gene calls are TRBV2 and TRBJ2-2, with D unclear. CDR1 is SNHLY and CDR2 is FYNNEI in the germline V gene. Trimming cost V 8 bases and J 7 bases, with 14 bases left between them. CDR3 size: 13 residues. The CDR3, as DNA: TGTGCCAGCGGCCGACGGGTGAGCGGGGAGCTGTTTTTT. Residues: CASGRRVSGELFF.

The V call is TRBV19, the J call TRBJ1-2, with TRBD1 matching over 7 bases. Germline CDR1 LNHDA, CDR2 SQIVND (reference sequence). V lost 8 bases to trimming and J lost 6 bases; unmatched junction nucleotides: 12. This CDR3 region has 14 residues. CDR3 in amino acids: CASSETGRSNGYTF. DNA of the CDR3: TGTGCCAGTTCAGAGACAGGGAGGTCAAATGGCTACACCTTC.

J is TRBJ1-2 and V is TRBV6-5; no definite D call. The CDR3 is made up of 15 amino acids. V was pared by 6 bases and J by 5 bases, with 19 bases between. Per germline, CDR1 MNHEY and CDR2 SVGAGI. The CDR3 DNA is TGTGCCAGCAGCCCCTGGCGGGCCCGGCGATATGGCTACACCTTC. Translating it yields CASSPWRARRYGYTF.

V usage is TRBV6-5 and J usage is TRBJ2-4, with 10 nucleotides matching TRBD1. V shed 4 bases, J shed 8 bases, and the junction held 8 bases outside the gene matches. The CDR3 spans 15 residues. Germline loops: CDR1 MNHEY, CDR2 SVGAGI. The CDR3 coding sequence is TGTGCCAGCAGTTCGCCAGACAGGGGGCTGGACATTCAGTACTTC. Protein: CASSSPDRGLDIQYF.

V and J are TRBV5-1 and TRBJ2-7; a weak D match, TRBD1 (5 bases). The CDR3 spans 14 residues. V lost 6 bases and J 3 bases, leaving 16 bases between the germline ends. CDR1 and CDR2 (germline): SGHRS, YFSETQ. The CDR3 loop reads CASTETGIIYEQYF. The CDR3 coding sequence is TGCGCCAGCACCGAAACAGGCATTATCTACGAGCAGTACTTC. The full variable domain, with the rest looked up from reference TRBV5-1 and TRBJ2-7, is KAGVTQTPRYLIKTRGQQVTLSCSPISGHRSVSWYQQTPGQGLQFLFEYFSETQRNKGNFPGRFSGRQFSNSRSEMNVSTLELGDSALYLCASTETGIIYEQYFGPGTRLTVT.

J is TRBJ2-7 and V is TRBV6-5; a weak D match, TRBD2 (7 bases). V was clipped by 2 bases and J by 6 bases, with 14 bases between them. The CDR3 covers 14 residues. Germline assignment: CDR1 MNHEY and CDR2 SVGAGI. CDR3 DNA: TGTGCCAGCAGTTACACGGGGGGAGGGGGCGAGCAGTACTTC. Translation: CASSYTGGGGEQYF.

The J gene is TRBJ2-7, the V gene TRBV14; D might be TRBD1 (6 bases). The CDR3 runs to 15 residues. Per the germline V gene, CDR1 is SGHDN and CDR2 is FVKESK. V lost 1 base and J lost 0, with 10 bases in between. CDR3 in amino acids: CASSQAQGISYEQYF. The CDR3 region has the DNA TGTGCCAGCAGCCAAGCCCAGGGGATCTCCTACGAGCAGTACTTC.